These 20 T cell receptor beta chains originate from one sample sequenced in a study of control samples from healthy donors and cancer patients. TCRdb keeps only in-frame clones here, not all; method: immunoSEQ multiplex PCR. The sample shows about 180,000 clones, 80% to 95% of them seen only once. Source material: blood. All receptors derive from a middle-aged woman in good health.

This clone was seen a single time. In DNA, the CDR3 is TGTGCCAGCAGTTTCTCAGGCGCGAGCCCCCAGCATTTT. This encodes CASSFSGASPQHF. The V call is TRBV12-3 or TRBV12-4, the J call TRBJ1-5, with D uncertain. There are 13 residues in the CDR3. V lost 3 bases and J 10 bases, leaving 13 bases between the germline ends.

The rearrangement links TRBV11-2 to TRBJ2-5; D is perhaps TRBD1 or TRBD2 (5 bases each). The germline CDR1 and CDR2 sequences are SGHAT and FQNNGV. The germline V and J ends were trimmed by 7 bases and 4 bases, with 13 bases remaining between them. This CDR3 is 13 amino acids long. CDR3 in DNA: TGTGCCAGCACGGGGCTAGTTAGAGAGACCCAGTACTTC. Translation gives CASTGLVRETQYF.

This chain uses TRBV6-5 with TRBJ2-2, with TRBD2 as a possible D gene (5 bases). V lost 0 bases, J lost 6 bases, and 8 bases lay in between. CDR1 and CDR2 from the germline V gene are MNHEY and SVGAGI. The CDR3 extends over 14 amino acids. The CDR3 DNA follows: TGTGCCAGCAGTTACTCCGAGGGATCCGGGGAGCTGTTTTTT. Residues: CASSYSEGSGELFF.

The CDR3 reads CATRTTFREKLFF. The CDR3 DNA follows: TGTGCCACCAGAACAACATTTAGGGAAAAACTGTTTTTT. This rearrangement joins TRBV24-1 to TRBJ1-4; unclear D gene. The CDR3 is made up of 13 amino acids. In germline, CDR1 is KGHDR, CDR2 SFDVKD. Trimming left V 7 bases short and J 8 bases short, with 13 bases between.

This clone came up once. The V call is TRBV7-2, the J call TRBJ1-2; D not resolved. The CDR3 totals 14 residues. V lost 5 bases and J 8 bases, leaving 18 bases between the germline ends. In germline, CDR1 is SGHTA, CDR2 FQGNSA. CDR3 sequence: CASSNTPPGHGYTF. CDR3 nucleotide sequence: TGTGCCAGCAGCAATACCCCCCCCGGGCACGGCTACACCTTC. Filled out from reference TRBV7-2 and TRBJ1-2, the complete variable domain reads GAGVSQSPSNKVTEKGKDVELRCDPISGHTALYWYRQSLGQGLEFLIYFQGNSAPDKSGLPSDRFSAERTGGSVSTLTIQRTQQEDSAVYLCASSNTPPGHGYTFGSGTRLTVV.

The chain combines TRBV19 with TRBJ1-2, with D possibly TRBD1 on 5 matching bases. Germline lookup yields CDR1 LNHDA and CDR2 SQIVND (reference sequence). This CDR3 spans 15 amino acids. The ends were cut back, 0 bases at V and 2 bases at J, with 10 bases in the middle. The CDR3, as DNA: TGTGCCAGTAGTATAGATTGGGGGGACAACTATGGCTACACCTTC. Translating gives CASSIDWGDNYGYTF.

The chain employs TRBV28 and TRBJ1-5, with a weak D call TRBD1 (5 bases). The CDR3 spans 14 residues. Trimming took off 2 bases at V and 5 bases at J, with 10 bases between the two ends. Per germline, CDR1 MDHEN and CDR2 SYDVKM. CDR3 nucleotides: TGTGCCAGCAGTTTAGTCCGGGGCGATCAGCCCCAGCATTTT. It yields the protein CASSLVRGDQPQHF.

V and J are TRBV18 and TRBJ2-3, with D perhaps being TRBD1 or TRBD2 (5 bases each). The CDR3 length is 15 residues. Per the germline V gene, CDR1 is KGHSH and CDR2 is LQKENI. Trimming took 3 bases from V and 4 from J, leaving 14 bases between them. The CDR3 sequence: CASSPRGPGADTQYF. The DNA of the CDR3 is TGTGCCAGCTCACCGAGGGGACCCGGGGCAGATACGCAGTATTTT.

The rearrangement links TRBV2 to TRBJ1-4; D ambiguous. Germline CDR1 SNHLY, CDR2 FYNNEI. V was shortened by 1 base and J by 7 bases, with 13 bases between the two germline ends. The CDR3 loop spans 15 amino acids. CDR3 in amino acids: CASSEGGITGEKLFF. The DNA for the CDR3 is TGTGCCAGCAGTGAAGGCGGAATAACGGGTGAAAAACTGTTTTTT.

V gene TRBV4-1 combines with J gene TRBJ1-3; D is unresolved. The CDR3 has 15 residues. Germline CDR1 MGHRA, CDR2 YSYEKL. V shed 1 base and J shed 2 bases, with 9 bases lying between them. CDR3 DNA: TGCGCCAGCAGCCAAGCTGACTTTACTGGAAACACCATATATTTT. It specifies CASSQADFTGNTIYF.

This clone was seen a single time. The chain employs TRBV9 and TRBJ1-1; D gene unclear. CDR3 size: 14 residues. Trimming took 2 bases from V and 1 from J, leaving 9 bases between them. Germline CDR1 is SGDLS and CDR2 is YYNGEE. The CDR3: CASSVGGSNTEAFF. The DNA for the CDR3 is TGTGCCAGCAGCGTCGGAGGATCGAACACTGAAGCTTTCTTT. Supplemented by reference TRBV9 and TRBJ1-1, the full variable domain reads DSGVTQTPKHLITATGQRVTLRCSPRSGDLSVYWYQQSLDQGLQFLIQYYNGEERAKGNILERFSAQQFPDLHSELNLSSLELGDSALYFCASSVGGSNTEAFFGQGTRLTVV.

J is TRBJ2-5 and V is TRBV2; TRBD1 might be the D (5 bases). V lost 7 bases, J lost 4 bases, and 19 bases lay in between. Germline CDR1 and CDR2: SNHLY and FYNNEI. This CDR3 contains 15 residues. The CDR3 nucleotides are TGTGCCAGCACGGATAGGGGCAGGGTAGCAGAGACCCAGTACTTC. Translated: CASTDRGRVAETQYF.

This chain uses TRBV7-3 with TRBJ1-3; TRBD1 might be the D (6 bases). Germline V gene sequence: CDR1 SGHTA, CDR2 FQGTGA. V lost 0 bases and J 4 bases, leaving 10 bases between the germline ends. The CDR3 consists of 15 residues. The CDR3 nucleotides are TGTGCCAGCAGCTTAACGTCAGGGGTCGGAAACACCATATATTTT. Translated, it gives CASSLTSGVGNTIYF.

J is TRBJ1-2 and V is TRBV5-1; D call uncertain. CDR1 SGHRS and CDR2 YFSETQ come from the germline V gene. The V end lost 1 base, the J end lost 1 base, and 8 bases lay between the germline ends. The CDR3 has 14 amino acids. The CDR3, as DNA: TGCGCCAGCAGCTTGAACAGTCTTAACTATGGCTACACCTTC. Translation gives CASSLNSLNYGYTF.

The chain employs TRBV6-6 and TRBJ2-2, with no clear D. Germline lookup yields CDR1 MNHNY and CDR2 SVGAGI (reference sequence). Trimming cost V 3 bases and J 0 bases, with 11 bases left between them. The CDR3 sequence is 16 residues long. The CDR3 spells CASSYVGYANTGELFF. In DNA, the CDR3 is TGTGCCAGCAGTTATGTGGGGTACGCGAACACCGGGGAGCTGTTTTTT.

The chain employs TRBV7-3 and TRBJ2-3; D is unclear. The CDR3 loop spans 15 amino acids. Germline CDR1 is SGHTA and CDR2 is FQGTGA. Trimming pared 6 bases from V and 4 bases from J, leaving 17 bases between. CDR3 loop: CASSSDGSRADTQYF. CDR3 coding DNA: TGTGCCAGCAGTTCTGACGGATCCCGGGCAGATACGCAGTATTTT.

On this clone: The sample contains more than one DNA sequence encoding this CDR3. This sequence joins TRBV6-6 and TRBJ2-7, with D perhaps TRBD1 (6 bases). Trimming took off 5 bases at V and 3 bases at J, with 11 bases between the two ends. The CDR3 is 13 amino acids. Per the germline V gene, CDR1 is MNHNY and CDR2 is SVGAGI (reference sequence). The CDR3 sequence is CASSPGQFYEQYF. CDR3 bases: TGTGCCAGCAGTCCCGGACAGTTCTACGAGCAGTACTTC.

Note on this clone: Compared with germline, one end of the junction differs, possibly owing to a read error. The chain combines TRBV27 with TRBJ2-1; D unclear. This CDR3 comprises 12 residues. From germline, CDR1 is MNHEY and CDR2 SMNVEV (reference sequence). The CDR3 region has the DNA TGTGCCAGCAGTTTCGCCGGGTCCCCCCCGATCTTC. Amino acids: CASSFAGSPPIF.

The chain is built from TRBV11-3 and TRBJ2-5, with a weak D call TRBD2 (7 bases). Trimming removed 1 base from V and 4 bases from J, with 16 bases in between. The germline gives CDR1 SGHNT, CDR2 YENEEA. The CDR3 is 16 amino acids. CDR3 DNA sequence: TGTGCCAGCAGCTTAGGCGGGGGCGGTCGAGGAGAGACCCAGTACTTC. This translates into CASSLGGGGRGETQYF.

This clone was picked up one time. In DNA form, the CDR3 reads TGTGCCAGCTCAACGCAGGGTAGCACAGATACGCAGTATTTT. It codes for CASSTQGSTDTQYF. V gene TRBV18 combines with J gene TRBJ2-3; D may be TRBD1 (5 bases). V lost 5 bases and J 0 bases, leaving 9 bases between the germline ends. Looked up from germline, CDR1 is KGHSH and CDR2 is LQKENI. CDR3 length: 14 amino acids.